What follows are 3 T cell receptor beta chains derived from one specimen sequenced in a study of OX40 agonist ivuxolimab in advanced cancers. Method: immunoSEQ multiplex PCR; TCRdb's copy keeps in-frame clones and lacks some. Of tens of thousands of clones in the sample, about 88% are singletons; the top ten hold over 15%. The sample consisted of CD4+ or CD8+ T cells sorted from blood, taken in a trial of the OX40 agonist ivuxolimab. Receptors were obtained from an adult with an advanced solid tumor such as melanoma, head and neck, liver or kidney cancer.

This clone was picked up one time. The chain recombines TRBV2 with TRBJ2-1; D unclear. The V end was cut by 1 base, the J end by 2 bases, with 9 bases between. The CDR3 consists of 15 residues. CDR1 is SNHLY, CDR2 FYNNEI, per germline. The CDR3, as DNA: TGTGCCAGCAGTGAAGGCAGGTCAGCCTACAATGAGCAGTTCTTC. Translation: CASSEGRSAYNEQFF.

V is TRBV19 and J is TRBJ1-5; D call uncertain. V lost 0 bases and J 0 bases, leaving 6 bases between the germline ends. The CDR3 covers 15 residues. Germline CDR1 reads LNHDA; CDR2 reads SQIVND (reference sequence). This chain's CDR3 is CASSIEHNSNQPQHF. CDR3 nucleotide sequence: TGTGCCAGTAGTATAGAACATAATAGCAATCAGCCCCAGCATTTT.

This chain joins TRBV4-3 and TRBJ2-1; D not resolved. This CDR3 spans 14 amino acids. The germline V gene encodes CDR1 LGHNA and CDR2 YSLEER. Deletions cut 3 bases from V and 7 bases from J, with 13 bases between. This chain's CDR3 is CASSQLVKSNEQFF. In DNA, the CDR3 is TGCGCCAGCAGCCAGTTAGTAAAGTCAAATGAGCAGTTCTTC.